This entry features one T cell receptor (beta chain) sequence. The data are from a study of blood T cell repertoires in COVID-19. As for the study in general: Acute and convalescent COVID-19 specimens originated in the United States, Italy and Spain.

Trimming cost V 3 bases and J 8 bases; bases outside gene matches: 15. This CDR3 comprises 17 residues. Germline CDR1 reads SGDLS; CDR2 reads YYNGEE. How the authors handled the data: Reference gene primer amplification in the assay estimated nucleated cell counts. Here immunoSEQ multiplex PCR was the method, and the copy in TCRdb shows in-frame clones only, minus some. The V and J calls and the clone size are those of that table, but D and trimming were determined from the DNA. The sample includes around 200,000 clones, over 75% of them seen just once. Specimen: peripheral blood. The sequence was collected from a man aged 40-49 years with active or convalescent COVID-19. The rearrangement joins TRBV9 to TRBJ2-2; 8 nucleotides align to TRBD1. The CDR3 spells CASSGRQGLGAFGELFF. In DNA form, the CDR3 reads TGTGCCAGCAGCGGGAGACAGGGGCTTGGTGCGTTTGGGGAGCTGTTTTTT.